The next 17 T cell receptor beta chains were all read from a single sample in a study of blood T cell repertoires in COVID-19. Repertoires were generated with immunoSEQ multiplex PCR, while TCRdb's copy carries only in-frame clones and drops some. The data hold roughly 62,000 clones, with roughly 80% observed a single time. The sequencing sample was made of peripheral blood. The receptors come from a man older than 75 with COVID-19, enrolled during active disease.

The chain uses TRBV21-1 and TRBJ2-1; whether TRBD1, the table's D call, matches the DNA was not checked. TRBV21-1 is labeled a pseudogene. The CDR3 covers 10 residues. The CDR3 sequence is CASSNRGRFF. In nucleotides, the CDR3 is TGTGCCAGCAGCAATAGGGGTCGGTTCTTC.

The CDR3 spells CASSPGTKIHQPQHF. DNA of the CDR3: TGTGCCAGTAGCCCCGGGACAAAGATTCATCAGCCCCAGCATTTT. The chain is built from TRBV19 and TRBJ1-5; D is perhaps TRBD1 (6 bases). This CDR3 spans 15 amino acids. The V gene's germline CDR1 is LNHDA and CDR2 SQIVND (reference sequence). The ends were cut back, 6 bases at V and 5 bases at J, with 17 bases in the middle.

The chain is built from TRBV3-1 (or the pseudogene TRBV3-2) and TRBJ1-5; no reliable D call. The CDR3 has 15 amino acids. Trimming removed 0 bases from V and 7 bases from J, with 13 bases in between. Germline loops: CDR1 LGHDT, CDR2 YNNKEL (reference sequence). As DNA, the CDR3 is TGTGCCAGCAGCCAAGACACTGCAAGTCACCAGCCCCAGCATTTT. Translated, it gives CASSQDTASHQPQHF.

The V call is TRBV2, the J call TRBJ1-1; TRBD1 aligns across 8 bases. The germline CDR1 and CDR2 sequences are SNHLY and FYNNEI. Germline trimming cut 2 bases from V and 3 bases from J; bases unmatched to any gene: 8. The CDR3 extends over 16 amino acids. CDR3 DNA sequence: TGTGCCAGCAGTGAAAGGAGAGCAGGGGGCGACACTGAAGCTTTCTTT. It yields the protein CASSERRAGGDTEAFF.

This clone was seen more than once but under ten times. The chain uses TRBV19 and TRBJ1-2, with D possibly TRBD1 on 6 matching bases. The V and J ends lost 5 bases and 7 bases respectively, with 11 bases between them. CDR3 length: 12 residues. Germline loops: CDR1 LNHDA, CDR2 SQIVND (reference sequence). CDR3 sequence (DNA): TGTGCCAGTAGTGTCAGGGGCTCTGGCTACACCTTC. Residues: CASSVRGSGYTF.

The chain recombines TRBV10-3 with TRBJ2-2; no firm D call. V gave up 10 bases and J gave up 1 base, with 4 bases separating them. Germline values: CDR1 ENHRY, CDR2 SYGVKD. This CDR3 is built from 11 residues. CDR3 sequence: CASENTGELFF. Written as DNA, the CDR3 is TGTGCCAGCGAGAACACCGGGGAGCTGTTTTTT.

V gene TRBV30 combines with J gene TRBJ1-2; no reliable D call. The V end was cut by 3 bases, the J end by 4 bases, with 12 bases between. The CDR3 sequence is 13 residues long. Germline V gene data show CDR1 as GTSNPN and CDR2 as SVGIG (reference sequence). CDR3: CAWRQDIPYGYTF. As DNA, the CDR3 is TGTGCCTGGAGGCAAGACATACCCTATGGCTACACCTTC.

The rearrangement joins TRBV19 to TRBJ1-1, with a possible D match to TRBD1 (6 bases). Trimming cost V 5 bases and J 3 bases, with 13 bases left between them. CDR3 length: 14 amino acids. The germline V gene encodes CDR1 LNHDA and CDR2 SQIVND (reference sequence). Written as DNA, the CDR3 is TGTGCCAGTAGTTCCCACCGACAGGACACTGAAGCTTTCTTT. Amino acids: CASSSHRQDTEAFF.

The CDR3 sequence: CASSSGQGQTYEQYV. CDR3 bases: TGCGCCAGCAGCTCAGGACAGGGGCAAACCTACGAGCAGTACGTC. The chain recombines TRBV5-1 with TRBJ2-7, with 9 positions matching TRBD1. Germline V gene data show CDR1 as SGHRS and CDR2 as YFSETQ. This CDR3 region has 15 residues. Trimming removed 3 bases from V and 2 bases from J; junction bases left unmatched: 6.

The V call is TRBV5-1, the J call TRBJ1-3, with D perhaps matching TRBD1 (5 bases). Between the trimmed V and J ends, which lost 4 bases and 0 bases, there was a span of 11 bases. The CDR3 has 15 amino acids. The germline CDR1 and CDR2 sequences are SGHRS and YFSETQ. The CDR3 sequence: CASSATELSGNTIYF. CDR3 sequence (DNA): TGCGCCAGCAGCGCGACAGAGCTCTCTGGAAACACCATATATTTT.

This clone was recorded a few times. The gene calls are TRBV7-6 and TRBJ1-6; 8 nucleotides match TRBD1. The CDR3 extends over 15 amino acids. V lost 1 base to trimming and J lost 13 bases; unmatched junction nucleotides: 9. The germline V gene encodes CDR1 SGHVS and CDR2 FNYEAQ. CDR3 region: CASSLGTGGYAPLHF. The DNA of the CDR3 is TGTGCCAGCAGCTTAGGTACAGGGGGTTACGCGCCCCTCCACTTT.

This chain connects TRBV5-1 to TRBJ1-5, with 7 bases matching TRBD1. The CDR3 loop spans 14 amino acids. CDR1 SGHRS and CDR2 YFSETQ come from the germline V gene. The J segment lost 7 bases and the V segment lost 4 bases, leaving 8 bases of the junction unmatched. The CDR3 DNA is TGCGCCAGCAGCCCTAGACAGGGTGGGCAGCCCCAGCATTTT. Encoded protein: CASSPRQGGQPQHF.

In DNA, the CDR3 is TGTGCCAGCAGCTACGGACAGGGAGGAACCGGGGAGCTGTTTTTT. Amino acids: CASSYGQGGTGELFF. This chain uses TRBV11-3 with TRBJ2-2; 8 bases align to TRBD1. Germline V CDR1 and CDR2: SGHNT, YENEEA. With 4 bases clipped from V and 5 bases from J, the junction kept 6 bases outside the gene matches. This CDR3 has 15 amino acids.

The chain recombines TRBV5-1 with TRBJ1-2; a possible D gene is TRBD1 (6 bases). Germline-derived CDR1 and CDR2 are SGHRS and YFSETQ. The CDR3 loop spans 16 amino acids. V lost 0 bases, J lost 4 bases, and 16 bases lay in between. The CDR3 sequence is CASSLDNTGYGYGYTF. The CDR3 nucleotides are TGCGCCAGCAGCTTGGACAATACAGGGTACGGCTATGGCTACACCTTC.

The CDR3 is CASSSAARAFF. The CDR3 nucleotides read TGTGCCAGCAGCTCGGCCGCTAGAGCTTTCTTT. The V and J genes are TRBV6-2 or TRBV6-3 and TRBJ1-1; unclear D gene. Germline V lookup: CDR1 MNHEY, CDR2 SVGEGT. V lost 6 bases, J lost 10 bases, and 12 bases lay in between. The CDR3 spans 11 residues.

The rearrangement joins TRBV7-2 to TRBJ2-7; TRBD1 is a possible D gene (5 bases). Germline loops: CDR1 SGHTA, CDR2 FQGNSA. V lost 0 bases and J 2 bases, leaving 14 bases between the germline ends. CDR3 length: 16 residues. As DNA, the CDR3 is TGTGCCAGCAGCTTAGCGCTGCCTAGGGGAACCTACGAGCAGTACTTC. It is translated as CASSLALPRGTYEQYF.

The chain employs TRBV23-1 and TRBJ1-3; D is ambiguous. TRBV23-1 has ORF status, its function being uncertain. The CDR3 loop spans 18 amino acids. V shed 1 base and J shed 1 base, with 17 bases lying between them. CDR3 loop: CASSQWVYGPGSGNTIYF. CDR3 DNA sequence: TGCGCCAGCAGTCAATGGGTTTACGGTCCAGGTTCTGGAAACACCATATATTTT.